The present T cell receptor (beta chain) was sequenced within a study of sequential checkpoint blockade in melanoma. The treatment: randomized to nivolumab then ipilimumab (arm A) or the reverse (arm B). Method: immunoSEQ multiplex PCR; TCRdb's copy keeps in-frame clones and lacks some. Among some 5,000 clones listed, 45% to 60% were seen once. The V segment lost 3 bases and the J segment 1 base; nucleotides outside the gene matches: 8. CDR3 length: 17 amino acids. Germline V gene lookup returns CDR1 ENHRY and CDR2 SYGVKD. This receptor was taken from a human donor with melanoma. The chain has TRBV10-3 and TRBJ2-5; 10 bases map to TRBD2. Sample: CD8+ T cells sorted from blood (inferred from file names), taken from a patient given nivolumab and ipilimumab in sequence. The CDR3 reads CAISDPLAGVGQETQYF. Here the CDR3 DNA reads TGTGCCATCAGTGACCCCCTAGCGGGAGTGGGCCAAGAGACCCAGTACTTC.